Listed here are 30 T cell receptor beta chains from one sample, sequenced in a study of CD8+CD57+ T cells in acquired aplastic anemia. Genomic DNA, serving as template, underwent TCR beta VDJ and CDR3 profiling. TCRdb reanalysed the reads using MiXCR and keeps one entry per CDR3 protein. Among 150,000 to 170,000 distinct CDR3 sequences listed, less than 60% were seen once. It was patients with CD8+CD57+ cell expansion by flow cytometry who were chosen for sequencing. Sequencing was carried out using sorted CD4+, CD8+, or CD8+CD57+ T cells (not recorded which) from PBMCs. The receptors stem from a human donor with aplastic anemia.

This clonotype was observed a few times. The chain has TRBV10-3 and TRBJ2-7; 9 bases map to TRBD2. The CDR3 is 14 amino acids. J gave up 1 base and V 3 bases, and 1 base lay outside the gene matches. Germline lookup yields CDR1 ENHRY and CDR2 SYGVKD. CDR3 nucleotides: TGTGCCATCAGTGACGCGGGAGGGTCCTACGAGCAGTACTTC. Its protein product is CAISDAGGSYEQYF.

This chain uses TRBV7-8 with TRBJ2-5; D is unclear. V was clipped by 2 bases and J by 5 bases, with 6 bases between them. The CDR3 runs to 12 residues. Germline values: CDR1 SGHVS, CDR2 FQNEAQ. Here the CDR3 reads CASSLNLETQYF. The CDR3 nucleotides read TGTGCCAGCAGCTTAAATTTGGAGACCCAGTACTTC.

This clonotype was counted ten times or more. This chain uses TRBV19 with TRBJ1-5; D may be TRBD1 (5 bases). This CDR3 is 17 amino acids long. Germline CDR1 reads LNHDA; CDR2 reads SQIVND (reference sequence). Between the trimmed V and J ends, which lost 6 bases and 5 bases, there was a span of 23 bases. CDR3 DNA: TGTGCCAGTAGCCCCAAGCCTGGACACTTCCCCTATCAGCCCCAGCATTTT. Its protein product is CASSPKPGHFPYQPQHF.

This chain joins TRBV5-1 and TRBJ2-3; D remains ambiguous. Trimming left V 4 bases short and J 1 base short, with 10 bases between. The germline CDR1 and CDR2 sequences are SGHRS and YFSETQ. This CDR3 is 14 amino acids long. The CDR3 region has the DNA TGCGCCAGCAGCCAGCTGACTGGCACAGATACGCAGTATTTT. This translates into CASSQLTGTDTQYF.

This clonotype occurred many times. The V and J genes are TRBV25-1 and TRBJ2-1; no definite D call. Trimming took 4 bases from V and 7 from J, leaving 11 bases between them. CDR3 size: 13 residues. Germline lookup yields CDR1 MGHDK and CDR2 SYGVNS. In DNA, the CDR3 is TGTGCCAGCAGTGCCCCCCCCCGGAATGAGCAGTTCTTC. It encodes CASSAPPRNEQFF.

The rearrangement joins TRBV10-3 to TRBJ2-7; 7 bases align to TRBD1. The ends lost 6 bases at V and 0 bases at J; junction bases unmatched: 5. The length of the CDR3 is 14 residues. Germline lookup yields CDR1 ENHRY and CDR2 SYGVKD. The CDR3 nucleotides are TGTGCCATCAGATTGGACAGGCCCTCCTACGAGCAGTACTTC. Its protein is CAIRLDRPSYEQYF.

J is TRBJ2-7 and V is TRBV4-1; D unclear. The CDR3 covers 15 residues. Germline assignment: CDR1 MGHRA and CDR2 YSYEKL. Deletions cut 3 bases from V and 2 bases from J, with 14 bases between. CDR3 sequence reads: CASSQFKDGTYEQYF. The CDR3 DNA follows: TGCGCCAGCAGCCAGTTCAAGGACGGAACCTACGAGCAGTACTTC.

This clonotype was counted ten times or more. V is TRBV7-9 and J is TRBJ1-5; D ambiguous. The CDR3 is 15 residues long. The V gene's germline CDR1 is SEHNR and CDR2 FQNEAQ (reference sequence). Deletions cut 0 bases from V and 4 bases from J, with 10 bases between. CDR3 in amino acids: CASSLARLGNQPQHF. The CDR3 bases are TGTGCCAGCAGCTTAGCGAGGTTAGGGAATCAGCCCCAGCATTTT.

This clonotype appeared a few times. V gene TRBV6-1 combines with J gene TRBJ2-4, with D possibly being TRBD1 or TRBD2 (5 bases each). CDR3 size: 12 residues. V was trimmed by 4 bases and J by 6 bases, leaving 7 bases between them. The germline gives CDR1 MNHNS, CDR2 SASEGT. CDR3 nucleotide sequence: TGTGCCAGCAGTGGAGGGGTAAACATTCAGTACTTC. Its protein is CASSGGVNIQYF.

Only one count was recorded for this clonotype. J is TRBJ2-7 and V is TRBV12-3 or TRBV12-4; D not resolved. This CDR3 contains 12 residues. Trimming took off 5 bases at V and 6 bases at J, with 11 bases between the two ends. The CDR3 bases are TGTGCCAGCAGTCTGGCGGCGGCCGAGCAGTACTTC. It specifies CASSLAAAEQYF.

The chain carries TRBV20-1 and TRBJ2-5, with 13 bases matching TRBD2. CDR3 length: 15 residues. Germline CDR1 DFQATT, CDR2 SNEGSKA (reference sequence). The trim removed 4 bases at V and 5 bases at J, leaving 7 bases unmatched. Here the CDR3 reads CSATLAGGAVETQYF. The CDR3 coding sequence is TGCAGTGCTACACTAGCGGGAGGGGCGGTGGAGACCCAGTACTTC.

The rearrangement links TRBV6-1 to TRBJ1-2; weak D call: TRBD1 (5 bases). The CDR3 is made up of 16 amino acids. Germline V CDR1 and CDR2: MNHNS, SASEGT. The ends were cut back, 5 bases at V and 4 bases at J, with 20 bases in the middle. CDR3 region: CASSRSGHSWGYGYTF. Here the CDR3 DNA reads TGTGCCAGCAGTCGATCGGGGCACTCCTGGGGCTATGGCTACACCTTC.

This clonotype was seen at least ten times. This rearrangement joins TRBV6-5 to TRBJ2-6; 9 nucleotides agree with TRBD1. CDR1 and CDR2 (germline): MNHEY, SVGAGI. The length of the CDR3 is 16 residues. Trimming cost V 4 bases and J 2 bases; bases outside gene matches: 3. The CDR3 nucleotides are TGTGCCAGCAGTTCACAGGGGGCGCCTGGGGCCAACGTCCTGACTTTC. This translates into CASSSQGAPGANVLTF.

The chain carries TRBV29-1 and TRBJ2-1, with 9 bases identical to TRBD2. Germline CDR1 reads SQVTM; CDR2 reads ANQGSEA. V gave up 8 bases and J gave up 7 bases; unmatched junction bases: 15. This CDR3 contains 15 residues. The CDR3 region has the DNA TGCAGCTTGTGGCCCGCGGGGGGGCCGAGGAATGAGCAGTTCTTC. The encoded protein is CSLWPAGGPRNEQFF.

CDR3 protein: CASSPGRGSTDTQYF. The CDR3, as DNA: TGTGCCAGCAGTCCAGGCCGGGGGAGCACAGATACGCAGTATTTT. The chain employs TRBV2 and TRBJ2-3; perhaps TRBD2 as D (6 bases). Germline-derived CDR1 and CDR2 are SNHLY and FYNNEI. The CDR3 is 15 residues long. The germline V and J ends were trimmed by 5 bases and 0 bases, with 12 bases remaining between them.

This clonotype occurred many times. This sequence joins TRBV19 and TRBJ2-7; 8 nucleotides line up with TRBD1. The ends lost 6 bases at V and 0 bases at J; junction bases unmatched: 10. Germline-derived CDR1 and CDR2 are LNHDA and SQIVND (reference sequence). The CDR3 loop spans 16 amino acids. The CDR3 bases are TGTGCCAGTAGCTTCCGGACAGGGACGAGCTCCTACGAGCAGTACTTC. This translates into CASSFRTGTSSYEQYF.

V and J are TRBV3-1 and TRBJ2-1; 7 bases are a match to TRBD2. Trimming took 5 bases from V and 6 from J; bases not matched to a gene: 7. Germline V gene data show CDR1 as LGHDT and CDR2 as YNNKEL (reference sequence). The CDR3 consists of 14 residues. CDR3 protein: CASSTRDYGNEQFF. CDR3 in DNA: TGTGCCAGCAGCACCCGGGACTATGGCAATGAGCAGTTCTTC.

The chain combines TRBV6-5 with TRBJ2-7; unclear D gene. With 0 bases removed from V and 10 bases from J, the gap between germline ends came to 7 bases. The length of the CDR3 is 11 residues. Germline-derived CDR1 and CDR2 are MNHEY and SVGAGI. The CDR3 is CASSYSAAQYF. As DNA, the CDR3 is TGTGCCAGCAGTTACTCGGCAGCCCAGTACTTC.

A few counts support this clonotype. The V call is TRBV2, the J call TRBJ1-6, with D possibly being TRBD1 (5 bases). Trimming pared 10 bases from V and 4 bases from J, leaving 14 bases between. The germline V gene encodes CDR1 SNHLY and CDR2 FYNNEI. This CDR3 is built from 14 residues. The CDR3 sequence: CATREGTYNSPLHF. The CDR3 region has the DNA TGTGCCACCAGGGAGGGGACGTATAATTCACCCCTCCACTTT.

This clonotype was seen many times. The rearrangement joins TRBV29-1 to TRBJ2-7, with 9 bases fitting TRBD1. Per germline, CDR1 SQVTM and CDR2 ANQGSEA. Losses at the gene ends were 4 bases for V and 3 bases for J; bases not matched to a gene: 7. The CDR3 loop spans 14 amino acids. CDR3 amino acids: CSVAKGQGDYEQYF. Here the CDR3 DNA reads TGCAGCGTTGCGAAGGGACAGGGAGACTACGAGCAGTACTTC.

The genes are TRBV10-3 and TRBJ2-3, with D perhaps TRBD1 (6 bases). V shed 3 bases and J shed 9 bases, with 22 bases lying between them. Per germline, CDR1 ENHRY and CDR2 SYGVKD. The CDR3 has 16 amino acids. CDR3 region: CAISDRGQSSRRTQYF. The CDR3 DNA reads as TGTGCCATCAGTGATAGAGGACAGAGCTCCCGGAGAACGCAGTATTTT.

This clonotype occurred many times. V usage is TRBV7-8 and J usage is TRBJ2-3; TRBD2 aligns across 8 bases. CDR1 SGHVS and CDR2 FQNEAQ come from the germline V gene. The V segment lost 6 bases and the J segment 2 bases; nucleotides outside the gene matches: 7. The CDR3 has 15 amino acids. DNA for the CDR3: TGTGCCAGCAGACCTAGCGGGCGTAACACAGATACGCAGTATTTT. It is translated as CASRPSGRNTDTQYF.

This clonotype appeared many times. J is TRBJ1-6 and V is TRBV20-1, with 7 nucleotides matching TRBD1. Germline V gene sequence: CDR1 DFQATT, CDR2 SNEGSKA (reference sequence). CDR3 length equals 15 residues. The ends lost 1 base at V and 5 bases at J; junction bases unmatched: 5. CDR3 loop: CSARGGRGDNSPLHF. The DNA of the CDR3 is TGCAGTGCTAGAGGGGGCAGGGGGGATAATTCACCCCTCCACTTT.

The chain recombines TRBV19 with TRBJ1-5; TRBD1 aligns across 7 bases. J gave up 1 base and V 3 bases, and 3 bases lay outside the gene matches. CDR3 length: 15 amino acids. Germline V lookup: CDR1 LNHDA, CDR2 SQIVND (reference sequence). DNA for the CDR3: TGTGCCAGTAGTATTGTCAGGGGGAGCAATCAGCCCCAGCATTTT. As protein: CASSIVRGSNQPQHF.

V is TRBV20-1 and J is TRBJ1-4, with 7 bases lining up with TRBD1. The CDR3 is 14 residues long. The germline V gene has CDR1 DFQATT and CDR2 SNEGSKA (reference sequence). V lost 3 bases to trimming and J lost 7 bases; unmatched junction nucleotides: 8. CDR3 sequence: CSASRDSQREKLFF. Written as DNA, the CDR3 is TGCAGTGCTAGCCGGGACAGCCAGCGTGAAAAACTGTTTTTT.

The chain has TRBV20-1 and TRBJ2-5, with 12 bases aligning to TRBD1. Per germline, CDR1 DFQATT and CDR2 SNEGSKA (reference sequence). V shed 3 bases, J shed 5 bases, and the junction held 7 bases outside the gene matches. This CDR3 is built from 15 residues. The CDR3 DNA follows: TGCAGTGCTAGCTCGGGACAGGGGGCCCTTGAGACCCAGTACTTC. Translated: CSASSGQGALETQYF.

The chain carries TRBV7-6 and TRBJ2-3; D unclear. This CDR3 comprises 13 residues. The germline V gene has CDR1 SGHVS and CDR2 FNYEAQ. The germline V and J ends were trimmed by 4 bases and 1 base, with 6 bases remaining between them. Here the CDR3 DNA reads TGTGCCAGCAGCTCGGCGGGCACAGATACGCAGTATTTT. As protein: CASSSAGTDTQYF.

This clonotype has only a few counts. The genes are TRBV10-3 and TRBJ2-3; D is possibly TRBD1 or TRBD2 (5 bases each). This CDR3 spans 13 amino acids. V lost 7 bases to trimming and J lost 5 bases, with 13 bases between them. The germline V gene encodes CDR1 ENHRY and CDR2 SYGVKD. The DNA of the CDR3 is TGTGCCATCACCCGGGGCGGAGGAGATACGCAGTATTTT. Its protein is CAITRGGGDTQYF.

J is TRBJ1-2 and V is TRBV10-2, with 7 positions matching TRBD1. The CDR3 is made up of 15 amino acids. Looked up from germline, CDR1 is WSHSY and CDR2 is SAAADI. V trimming: 2 bases; J trimming: 3 bases; junction bases outside the gene matches: 6. The chain's CDR3 is CASSELQGEDYGYTF. In nucleotides, the CDR3 is TGCGCCAGCAGTGAGCTGCAGGGGGAGGACTATGGCTACACCTTC.

The chain uses TRBV2 and TRBJ1-2; weak D call: TRBD1 (6 bases). Germline loops: CDR1 SNHLY, CDR2 FYNNEI. V gave up 3 bases and J gave up 9 bases, with 17 bases separating them. The CDR3 extends over 14 amino acids. The CDR3 is CASSDATGRMSYTF. Written as DNA, the CDR3 is TGTGCCAGCAGTGACGCGACAGGTCGGATGAGCTACACCTTC.